What follows is one T cell receptor (beta chain) and its context. Its antigen is not identified. The sample is drawn from a study of post-analysis software for immune sequencing data. About the research overall: Recorded disease courses covered relapsing-remitting, secondary progressive and progressive-relapsing multiple sclerosis. Some patients had no subtype annotation.

The germline V and J ends were trimmed by 0 bases and 1 base, with 11 bases remaining between them. Germline CDR1 is SGHRS and CDR2 is YFSETQ. The CDR3 totals 17 residues. Study-level findings and limits: Compared with controls, patients had more of five TRBV segments, including TRBV5-6, TRBV5-1 and TRBV20-1. Samples sharing a preparation batch grouped tightly together when assessed by F measure. Significantly decreased normalized Chao1 diversity was recorded for multiple sclerosis patients relative to controls.

Unique-molecular-identifier-tagged TCR beta cDNA libraries were used. TCRdb ran MiXCR on the PCR reads and lists one entry per CDR3 protein. The data contain fewer than 550,000 distinct CDR3 sequences, under 40% of them singletons. Input material: blood. This chain uses TRBV5-1 with TRBJ2-6, with D unclear. This receptor was taken from a girl between 2 and 17 years old with multiple sclerosis. CDR3 amino acids: CASSLAGVLSGANVLTF. In nucleotides, the CDR3 is TGCGCCAGCAGCTTGGCCGGTGTCCTATCTGGGGCCAACGTCCTGACTTTC.